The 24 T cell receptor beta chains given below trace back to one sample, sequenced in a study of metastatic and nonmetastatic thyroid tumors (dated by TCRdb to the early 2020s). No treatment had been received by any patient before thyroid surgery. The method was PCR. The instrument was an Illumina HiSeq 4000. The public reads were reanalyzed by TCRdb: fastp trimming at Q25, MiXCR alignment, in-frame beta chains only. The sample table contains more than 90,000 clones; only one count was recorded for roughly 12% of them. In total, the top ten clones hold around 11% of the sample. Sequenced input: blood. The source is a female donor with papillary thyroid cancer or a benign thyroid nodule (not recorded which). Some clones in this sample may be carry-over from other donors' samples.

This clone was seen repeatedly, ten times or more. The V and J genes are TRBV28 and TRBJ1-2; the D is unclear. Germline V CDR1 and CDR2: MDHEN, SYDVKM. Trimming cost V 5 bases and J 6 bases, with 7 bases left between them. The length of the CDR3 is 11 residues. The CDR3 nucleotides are TGTGCCAGCAGTCCTTTAAATGGCTACACCTTC. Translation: CASSPLNGYTF.

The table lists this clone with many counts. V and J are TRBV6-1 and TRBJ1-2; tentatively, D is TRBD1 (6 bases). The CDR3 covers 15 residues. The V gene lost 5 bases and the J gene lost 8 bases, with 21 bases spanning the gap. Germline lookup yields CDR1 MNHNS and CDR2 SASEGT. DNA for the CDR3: TGTGCCAGCAGTCCGGGGGCTCCCGGAGCAGCCGGCTACACCTTC. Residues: CASSPGAPGAAGYTF.

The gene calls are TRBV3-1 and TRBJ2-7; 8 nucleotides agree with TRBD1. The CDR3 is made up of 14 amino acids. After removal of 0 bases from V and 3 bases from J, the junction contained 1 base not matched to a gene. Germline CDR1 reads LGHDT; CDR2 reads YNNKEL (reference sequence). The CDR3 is CASSQEDRDYEQYF. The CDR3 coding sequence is TGTGCCAGCAGCCAAGAGGACAGGGACTACGAGCAGTACTTC.

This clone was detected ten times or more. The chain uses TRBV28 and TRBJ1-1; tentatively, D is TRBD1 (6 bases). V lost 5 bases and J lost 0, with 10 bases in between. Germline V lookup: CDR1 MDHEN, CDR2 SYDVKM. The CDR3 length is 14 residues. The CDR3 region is CASSIGQMNTEAFF. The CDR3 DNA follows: TGTGCCAGCAGTATAGGACAGATGAACACTGAAGCTTTCTTT.

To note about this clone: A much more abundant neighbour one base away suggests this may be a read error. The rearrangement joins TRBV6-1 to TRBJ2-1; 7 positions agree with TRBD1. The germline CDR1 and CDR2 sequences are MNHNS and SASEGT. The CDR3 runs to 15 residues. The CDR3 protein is CVSPPPQGVEDEQFF. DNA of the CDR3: TGTGTCAGCCCCCCCCCGCAGGGGGTAGAGGATGAGCAGTTCTTC.

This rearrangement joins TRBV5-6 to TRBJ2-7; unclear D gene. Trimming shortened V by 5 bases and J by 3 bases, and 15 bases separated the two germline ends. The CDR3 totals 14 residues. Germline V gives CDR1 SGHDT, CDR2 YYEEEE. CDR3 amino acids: CASRLDPRDYEQYF. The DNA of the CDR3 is TGTGCCAGCAGACTGGACCCGAGAGACTACGAGCAGTACTTC.

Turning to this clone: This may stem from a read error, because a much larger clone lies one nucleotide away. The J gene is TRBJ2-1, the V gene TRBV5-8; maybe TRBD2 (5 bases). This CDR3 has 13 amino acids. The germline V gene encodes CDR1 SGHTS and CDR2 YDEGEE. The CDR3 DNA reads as TGTGCCAACAGCCTGGATATGGGGAGTGATAAGTTCTTC. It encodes CANSLDMGSDKFF.

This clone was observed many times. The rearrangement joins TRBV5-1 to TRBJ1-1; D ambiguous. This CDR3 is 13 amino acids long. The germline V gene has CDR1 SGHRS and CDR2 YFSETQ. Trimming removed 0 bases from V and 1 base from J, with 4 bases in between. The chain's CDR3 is CASSLGGNTEAFF. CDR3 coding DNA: TGCGCCAGCAGCTTGGGCGGGAACACTGAAGCTTTCTTT. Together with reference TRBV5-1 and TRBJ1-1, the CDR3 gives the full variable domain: KAGVTQTPRYLIKTRGQQVTLSCSPISGHRSVSWYQQTPGQGLQFLFEYFSETQRNKGNFPGRFSGRQFSNSRSEMNVSTLELGDSALYLCASSLGGNTEAFFGQGTRLTVV.

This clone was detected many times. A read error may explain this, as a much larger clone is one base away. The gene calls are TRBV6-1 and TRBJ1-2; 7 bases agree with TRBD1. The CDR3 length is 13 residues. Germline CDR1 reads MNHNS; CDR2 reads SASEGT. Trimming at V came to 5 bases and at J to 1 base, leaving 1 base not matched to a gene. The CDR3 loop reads CASSWDSNYGYTF. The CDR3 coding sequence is TGTGCCAGCAGTTGGGACAGTAACTATGGCTACACCTTC.

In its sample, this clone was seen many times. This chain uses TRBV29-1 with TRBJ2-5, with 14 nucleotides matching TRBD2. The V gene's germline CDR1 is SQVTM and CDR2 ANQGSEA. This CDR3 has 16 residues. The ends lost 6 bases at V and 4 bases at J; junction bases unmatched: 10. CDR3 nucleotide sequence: TGCAGCGTCCCACCGACTAGCGGGAGGGCCATAGAGACCCAGTACTTC. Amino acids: CSVPPTSGRAIETQYF.

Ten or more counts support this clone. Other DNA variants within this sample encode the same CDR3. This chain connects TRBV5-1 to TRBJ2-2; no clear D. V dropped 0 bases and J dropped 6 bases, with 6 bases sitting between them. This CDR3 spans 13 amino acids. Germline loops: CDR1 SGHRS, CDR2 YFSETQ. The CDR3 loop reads CASSLEGSGELFF. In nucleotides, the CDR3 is TGCGCCAGCAGCTTGGAAGGGTCCGGGGAGCTGTTTTTT.

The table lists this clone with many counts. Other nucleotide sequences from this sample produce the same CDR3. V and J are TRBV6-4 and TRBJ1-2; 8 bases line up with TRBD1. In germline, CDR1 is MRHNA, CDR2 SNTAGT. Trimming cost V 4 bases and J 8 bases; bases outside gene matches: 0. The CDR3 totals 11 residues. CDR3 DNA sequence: TGTGCCAGCAGTGCAGGGGGCGGCTACACCTTC. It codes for CASSAGGGYTF.

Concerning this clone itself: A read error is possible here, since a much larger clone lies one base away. CDR3 sequence: CASSSPYGLAGENTLYF. The CDR3 DNA reads TGTGCCAGCAGTTCCCCCTACGGACTAGCGGGAGAGAATACGCTGTATTTT. The J gene is TRBJ2-3, the V gene TRBV28, with 13 bases aligning to TRBD2. This CDR3 has 17 residues. Germline lookup yields CDR1 MDHEN and CDR2 SYDVKM.

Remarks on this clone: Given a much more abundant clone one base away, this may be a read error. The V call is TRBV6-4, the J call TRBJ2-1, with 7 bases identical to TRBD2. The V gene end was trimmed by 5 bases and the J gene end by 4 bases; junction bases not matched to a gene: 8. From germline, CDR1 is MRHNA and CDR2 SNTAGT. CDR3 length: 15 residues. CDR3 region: CASSPRGDGYNEQFF. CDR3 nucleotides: TGTGCCAGCAGTCCCCGGGGGGATGGGTACAATGAGCAGTTCTTC.

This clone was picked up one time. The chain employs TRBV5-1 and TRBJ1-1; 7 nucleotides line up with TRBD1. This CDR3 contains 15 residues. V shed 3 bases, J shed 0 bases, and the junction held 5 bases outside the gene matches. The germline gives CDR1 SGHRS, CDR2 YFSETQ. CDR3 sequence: CASSSLQGMNTEAFF. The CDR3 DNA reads TGCGCCAGCAGCTCCTTACAGGGGATGAACACTGAAGCTTTCTTT. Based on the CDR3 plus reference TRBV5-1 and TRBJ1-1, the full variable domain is KAGVTQTPRYLIKTRGQQVTLSCSPISGHRSVSWYQQTPGQGLQFLFEYFSETQRNKGNFPGRFSGRQFSNSRSEMNVSTLELGDSALYLCASSSLQGMNTEAFFGQGTRLTVV.

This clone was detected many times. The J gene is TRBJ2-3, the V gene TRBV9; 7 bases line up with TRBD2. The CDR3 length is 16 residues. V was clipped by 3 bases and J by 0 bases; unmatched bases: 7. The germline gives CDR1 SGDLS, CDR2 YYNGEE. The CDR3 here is CASSAMGLTSTDTQYF. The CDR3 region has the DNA TGTGCCAGCAGCGCGATGGGACTAACTAGCACAGATACGCAGTATTTT.

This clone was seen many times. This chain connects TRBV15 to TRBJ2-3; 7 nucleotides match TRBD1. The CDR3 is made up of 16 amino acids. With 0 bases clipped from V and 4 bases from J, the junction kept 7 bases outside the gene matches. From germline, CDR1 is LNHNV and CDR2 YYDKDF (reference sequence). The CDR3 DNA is TGTGCCACCAGCAGAGATTCAGGCCAGGGGGCAGATACGCAGTATTTT. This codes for CATSRDSGQGADTQYF.

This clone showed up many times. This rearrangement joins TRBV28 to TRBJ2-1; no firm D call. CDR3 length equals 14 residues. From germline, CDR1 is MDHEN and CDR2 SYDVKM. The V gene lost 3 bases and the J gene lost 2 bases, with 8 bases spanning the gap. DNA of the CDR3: TGTGCCAGCAGTTTCCTAGAACCCTACAATGAGCAGTTCTTC. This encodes CASSFLEPYNEQFF.

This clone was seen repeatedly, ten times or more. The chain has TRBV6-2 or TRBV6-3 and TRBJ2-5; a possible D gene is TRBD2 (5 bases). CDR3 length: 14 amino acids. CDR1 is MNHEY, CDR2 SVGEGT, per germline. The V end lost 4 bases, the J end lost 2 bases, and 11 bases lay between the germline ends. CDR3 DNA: TGTGCCAGCAGTTCAAGCGGCCCACAAGAGACCCAGTACTTC. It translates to CASSSSGPQETQYF.

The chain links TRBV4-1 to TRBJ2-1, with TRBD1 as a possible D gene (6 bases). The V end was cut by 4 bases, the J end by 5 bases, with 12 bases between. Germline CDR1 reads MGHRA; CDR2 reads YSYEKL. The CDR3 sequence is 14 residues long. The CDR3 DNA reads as TGCGCCAGCAGCCTCCTAGGGGGTCACAATGAGCAGTTCTTC. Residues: CASSLLGGHNEQFF.

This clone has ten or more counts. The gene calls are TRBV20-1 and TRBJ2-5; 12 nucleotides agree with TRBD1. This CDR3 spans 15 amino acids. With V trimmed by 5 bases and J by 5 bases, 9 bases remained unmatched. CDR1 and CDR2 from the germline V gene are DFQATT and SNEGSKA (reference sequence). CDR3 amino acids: CSADPGTGGGETQYF. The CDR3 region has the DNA TGCAGTGCTGATCCCGGGACAGGGGGCGGGGAGACCCAGTACTTC.

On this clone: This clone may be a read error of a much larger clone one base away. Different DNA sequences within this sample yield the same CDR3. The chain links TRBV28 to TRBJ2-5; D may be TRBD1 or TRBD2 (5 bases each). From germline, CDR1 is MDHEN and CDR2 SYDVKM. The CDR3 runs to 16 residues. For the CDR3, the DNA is TGTGCCAGCAGTCGGGGTAGTGGGGCAGGTTCAGAGACCCAATACTTC. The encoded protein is CASSRGSGAGSETQYF.

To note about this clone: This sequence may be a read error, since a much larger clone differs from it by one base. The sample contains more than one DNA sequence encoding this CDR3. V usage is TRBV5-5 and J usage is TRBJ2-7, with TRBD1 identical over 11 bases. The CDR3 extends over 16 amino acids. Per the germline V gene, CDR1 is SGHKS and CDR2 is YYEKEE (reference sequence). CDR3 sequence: CASSRTPGTGGYEQYF. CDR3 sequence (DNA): TGTGCTAGCAGTCGAACCCCCGGGACAGGGGGCTACGAGCAGTACTTC. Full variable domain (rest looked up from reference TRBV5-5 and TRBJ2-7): DAGVTQSPTHLIKTRGQQVTLRCSPISGHKSVSWYQQVLGQGPQFIFQYYEKEERGRGNFPDRFSARQFPNYSSELNVNALLLGDSALYLCASSRTPGTGGYEQYFGPGTRLTVT.

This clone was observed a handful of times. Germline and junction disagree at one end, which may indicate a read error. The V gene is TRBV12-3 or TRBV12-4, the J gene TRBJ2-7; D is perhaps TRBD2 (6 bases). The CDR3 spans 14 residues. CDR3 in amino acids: CAISLDGSSYQQYF. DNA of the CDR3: TGTGCCATCAGTTTGGACGGGAGCTCCTACCAGCAGTACTTC.